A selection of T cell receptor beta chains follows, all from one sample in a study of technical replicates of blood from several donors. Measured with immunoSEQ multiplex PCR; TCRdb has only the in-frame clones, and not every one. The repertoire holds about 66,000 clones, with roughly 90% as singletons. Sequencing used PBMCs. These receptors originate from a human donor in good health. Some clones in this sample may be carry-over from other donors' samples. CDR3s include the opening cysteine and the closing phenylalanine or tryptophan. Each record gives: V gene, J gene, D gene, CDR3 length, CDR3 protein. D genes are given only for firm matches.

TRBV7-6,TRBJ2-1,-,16,CASSSLALASYNEQFF
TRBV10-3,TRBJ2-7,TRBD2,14,CAISGVSGSYEQYF
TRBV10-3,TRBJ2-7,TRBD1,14,CAIRAGTGSYEQYF
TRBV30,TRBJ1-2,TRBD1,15,CAWRRRGQGAAGYTF
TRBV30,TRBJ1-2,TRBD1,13,CAWNRGLGYGYTF
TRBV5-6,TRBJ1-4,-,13,CASSLGPGQLKFF
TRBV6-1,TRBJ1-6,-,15,CASTLGQTYNSPLHF
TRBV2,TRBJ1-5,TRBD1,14,CASNGQGSDQPQHF
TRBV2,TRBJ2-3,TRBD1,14,CASRDRGSTDTQYF
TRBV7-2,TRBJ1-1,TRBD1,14,CASSLQGARGEAFF
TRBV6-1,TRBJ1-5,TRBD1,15,CASSAGQKKNQPQHF
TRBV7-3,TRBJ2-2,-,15,CASSPVQGWTGELFF
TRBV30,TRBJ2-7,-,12,CAWNWGPSEQYF
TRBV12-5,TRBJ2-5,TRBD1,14,CASGRQGAWETQYF
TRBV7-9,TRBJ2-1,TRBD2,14,CASTGTSGRIEQFF
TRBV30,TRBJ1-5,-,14,CAWSRQGMSQPQHF
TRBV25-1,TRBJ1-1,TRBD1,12,CASSPGTAEAFF
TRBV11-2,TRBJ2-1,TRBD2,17,CASSPRGSGSYNNEQFF
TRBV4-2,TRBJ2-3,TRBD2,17,CASSPSWGAGGKDTQYF
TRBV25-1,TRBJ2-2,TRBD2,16,CASSPGLRRGGGELFF
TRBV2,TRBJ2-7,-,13,CASFGVRLYEQYF
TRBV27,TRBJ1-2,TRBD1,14,CASSFGGQSRGYTF
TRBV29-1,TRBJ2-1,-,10,CSVGEREQFF
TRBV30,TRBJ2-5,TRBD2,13,CASGLAVQETQYF
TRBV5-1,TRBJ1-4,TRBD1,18,CASSLADGRGRPGEKLFF
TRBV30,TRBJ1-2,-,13,CAWSLAHNYGYTF
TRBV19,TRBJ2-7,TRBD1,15,CASSNPRTGPYEQYF
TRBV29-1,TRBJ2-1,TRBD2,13,CSAAGGEYNEQFF
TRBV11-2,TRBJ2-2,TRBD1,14,CASRRQGANGELFF
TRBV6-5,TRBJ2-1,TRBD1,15,CASSYRPGGRNEQFF
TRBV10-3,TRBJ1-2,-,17,CAISGGRYSTLDYGYTF
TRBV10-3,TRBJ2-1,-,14,CAIRGQGSGNEQFF
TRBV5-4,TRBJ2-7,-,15,CASSFGGPGGYEQYF
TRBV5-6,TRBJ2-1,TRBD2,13,CASRGRASNEQFF